The source of this TCR beta chain is a study of T cell responses to AZD1222 COVID-19 vaccine. Profiled with immunoSEQ multiplex PCR; TCRdb holds only in-frame clones, not every one. The table has 75,000 to 100,000 clones, approximately 86% seen once. This CDR3 is 14 amino acids long. After removal of 4 bases from V and 8 bases from J, the junction contained 10 bases not matched to a gene. In germline, CDR1 is SGHAT, CDR2 FQDESV (reference sequence). The specimen was peripheral blood, collected on day 0 of AZD1222 vaccination. This receptor was identified in an adult in good health. The chain is built from TRBV11-1 and TRBJ1-1, with TRBD1 matching 7 bases. The CDR3 reads CASSSRGVQVEAFF. Here the CDR3 DNA reads TGTGCCAGCAGCTCCAGGGGGGTCCAGGTGGAAGCTTTCTTT.